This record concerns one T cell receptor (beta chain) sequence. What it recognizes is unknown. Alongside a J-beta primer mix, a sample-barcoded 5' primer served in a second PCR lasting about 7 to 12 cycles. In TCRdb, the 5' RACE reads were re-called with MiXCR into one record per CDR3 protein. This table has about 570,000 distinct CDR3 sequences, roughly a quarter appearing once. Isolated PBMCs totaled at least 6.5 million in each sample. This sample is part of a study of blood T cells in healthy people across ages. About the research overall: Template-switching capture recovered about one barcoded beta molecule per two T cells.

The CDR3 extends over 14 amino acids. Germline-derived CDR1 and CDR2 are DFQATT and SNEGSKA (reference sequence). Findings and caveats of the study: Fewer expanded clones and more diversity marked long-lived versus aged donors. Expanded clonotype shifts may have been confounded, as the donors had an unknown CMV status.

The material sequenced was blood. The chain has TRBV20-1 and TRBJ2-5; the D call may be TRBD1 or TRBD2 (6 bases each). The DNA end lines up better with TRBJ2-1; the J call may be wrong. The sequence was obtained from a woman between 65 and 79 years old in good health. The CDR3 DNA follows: TGCAGTGCTAGAGGAATGGAGGGGGGCAATGAGCAGTTCTTC. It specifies CSARGMEGGNEQFF.